This TCR beta chain was observed in a study of OX40 agonist ivuxolimab in advanced cancers. Study overall: Hepatocellular carcinoma, melanoma, renal cell or head and neck cancer affected the dose-escalation patients. The study's findings and limits: Expansion of clones was among the lowest in partial responders at 0.1-3.0 mg/kg. The specificity for antigen of the expanded peripheral T cells was not determined.

The protocol was immunoSEQ multiplex PCR, while the TCRdb copy is restricted to in-frame clones and leaves out a portion. Of 15,000 or so clones in the sample, less than 90% are singletons; the top ten hold about 67%. This clone came up once. Its specificity is unknown. The source was CD4+ or CD8+ T cells sorted from blood, collected in a trial of the OX40 agonist ivuxolimab. This clonotype originated in an adult with an advanced solid tumor such as melanoma, head and neck, liver or kidney cancer.

CDR3: CASRVGSPSTDTQYF. The DNA for the CDR3 is TGTGCCAGCAGGGTAGGGTCACCTAGCACAGATACGCAGTATTTT. The chain joins TRBV2 to TRBJ2-3; no clear D. Germline loops: CDR1 SNHLY, CDR2 FYNNEI. With 6 bases removed from V and 0 bases from J, the gap between germline ends came to 13 bases. The CDR3 extends over 15 amino acids.